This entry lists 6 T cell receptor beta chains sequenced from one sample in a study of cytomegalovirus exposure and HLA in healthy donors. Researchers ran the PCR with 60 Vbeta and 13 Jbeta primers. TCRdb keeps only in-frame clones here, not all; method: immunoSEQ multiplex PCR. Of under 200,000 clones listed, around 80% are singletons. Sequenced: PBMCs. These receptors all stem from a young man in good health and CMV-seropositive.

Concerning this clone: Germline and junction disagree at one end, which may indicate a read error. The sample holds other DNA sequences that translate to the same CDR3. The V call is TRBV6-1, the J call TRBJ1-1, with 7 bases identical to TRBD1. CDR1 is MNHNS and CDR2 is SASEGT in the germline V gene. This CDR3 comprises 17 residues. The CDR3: CASSGLTGSYMNTEAFF. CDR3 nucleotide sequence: TGTGCCAGCAGTGGTTTGACAGGGAGTTATATGAACACTGAAGCCTTCTTT.

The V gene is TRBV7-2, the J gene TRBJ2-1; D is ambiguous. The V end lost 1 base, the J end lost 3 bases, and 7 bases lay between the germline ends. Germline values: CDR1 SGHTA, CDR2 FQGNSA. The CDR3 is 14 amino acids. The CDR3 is CASSLGLFYNEQFF. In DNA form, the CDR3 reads TGTGCCAGCAGCTTAGGCCTATTCTACAATGAGCAGTTCTTC.

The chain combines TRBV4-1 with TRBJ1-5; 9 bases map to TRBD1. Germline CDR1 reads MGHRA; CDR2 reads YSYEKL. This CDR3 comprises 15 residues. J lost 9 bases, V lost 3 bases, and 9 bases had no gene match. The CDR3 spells CASSHREGQGLPQHF. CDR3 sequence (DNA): TGCGCCAGCAGCCACAGGGAGGGACAGGGTCTGCCCCAGCATTTT.

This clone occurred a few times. The CDR3 sequence: CASSATGQITDTQYF. The CDR3 nucleotides read TGTGCCAGCAGCGCGACGGGACAGATTACAGATACGCAGTATTTT. This chain connects TRBV9 to TRBJ2-3; 7 nucleotides agree with TRBD1. Per the germline V gene, CDR1 is SGDLS and CDR2 is YYNGEE. Trimming cost V 3 bases and J 3 bases; bases outside gene matches: 7. There are 15 residues in the CDR3.

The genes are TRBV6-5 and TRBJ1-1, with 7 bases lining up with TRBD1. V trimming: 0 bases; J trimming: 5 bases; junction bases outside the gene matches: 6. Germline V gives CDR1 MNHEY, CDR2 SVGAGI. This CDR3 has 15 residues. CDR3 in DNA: TGTGCCAGCAGTTACTCCTGGACAGGTTGGACTGAAGCTTTCTTT. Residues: CASSYSWTGWTEAFF.

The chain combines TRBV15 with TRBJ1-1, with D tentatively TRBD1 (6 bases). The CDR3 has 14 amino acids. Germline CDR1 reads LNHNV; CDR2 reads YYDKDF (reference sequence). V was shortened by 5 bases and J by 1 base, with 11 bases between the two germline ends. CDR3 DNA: TGTGCCACCAGCTTGCGGACAGCGAACACTGAAGCTTTCTTT. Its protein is CATSLRTANTEAFF. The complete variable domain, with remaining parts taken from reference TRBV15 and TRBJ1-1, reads DAMVIQNPRYQVTQFGKPVTLSCSQTLNHNVMYWYQQKSSQAPKLLFHYYDKDFNNEADTPDNFQSRRPNTSFCFLDIRSPGLGDTAMYLCATSLRTANTEAFFGQGTRLTVV.